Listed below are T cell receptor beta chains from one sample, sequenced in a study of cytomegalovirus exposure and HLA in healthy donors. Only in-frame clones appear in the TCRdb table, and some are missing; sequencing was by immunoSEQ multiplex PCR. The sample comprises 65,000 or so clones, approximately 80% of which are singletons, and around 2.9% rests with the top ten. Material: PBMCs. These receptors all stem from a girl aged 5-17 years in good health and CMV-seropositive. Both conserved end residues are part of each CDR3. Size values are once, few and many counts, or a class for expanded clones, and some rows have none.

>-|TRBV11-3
CASAARGGTGELFF
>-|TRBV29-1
CSALASHSYEQYF
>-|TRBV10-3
CAIMGTGAYEQYF
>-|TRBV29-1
CSGGTSGANEQFF
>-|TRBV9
CASSPHGGRQYEQYF
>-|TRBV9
CASSVLSGGYEQYF
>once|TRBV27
CASRQANTGELFF
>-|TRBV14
CASRNSGGGELFF
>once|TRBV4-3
CASSQAGWKGTGVGYEQYF
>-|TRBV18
CASSPGLAGDEQFF
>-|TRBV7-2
CASSLAGLAGQAYEQYF
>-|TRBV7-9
CASSPQGGNSPLHF
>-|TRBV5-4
CASSLPLSGAGANVLTF
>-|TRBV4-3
CASSHLEGGDEQFF
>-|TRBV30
CAWGALAGVDTQYF
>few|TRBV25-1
CASSESRGQVGDTEAFF
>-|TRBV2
CASSRQGANYGYTF
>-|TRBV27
CASSSPGQGYEQYF
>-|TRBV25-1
CASRGGTGRTEAFF
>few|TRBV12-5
CASGSSSGVTDTQYF
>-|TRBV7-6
CASSLGNRLTSTDTQYF
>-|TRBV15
CATSKGQGGGYTF
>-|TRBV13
CASSGGSSYNEQFF
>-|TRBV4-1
CASSPLGRRALGEQYF
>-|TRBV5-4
CASSLARGQETQYF
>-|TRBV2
CASSEELTAILYEQYF
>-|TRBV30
CAWSVLAGGTGELFF
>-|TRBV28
CAIKSMPRAQSLSSYEQYF
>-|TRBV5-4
CASSLMTGGNYYERYF
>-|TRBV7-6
CASGESSYNEQFF
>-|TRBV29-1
CSVGTRAYEQYF
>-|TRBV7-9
CASSLLHAEANTIYF
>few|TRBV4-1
CASSQEQGAGEKLFF
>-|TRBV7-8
CASSLERGQDTQYF
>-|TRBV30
CAWSVLPAEAFF
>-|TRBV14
CASSQRVAYEQYF
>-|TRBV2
CASRPSGYNEQFF
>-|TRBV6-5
CASSYSQGAYEQYF
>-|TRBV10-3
CAISELVGYNEQFF
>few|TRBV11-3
CASSLLLRGQGAGEAFF
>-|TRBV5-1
CASSLQGLGNSPLHF
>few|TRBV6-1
CASSWDRASIQYF
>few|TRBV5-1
CASSLGRDSLISTDTQYF
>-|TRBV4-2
CASSQEGRGGDGYTF
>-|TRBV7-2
CASSLADYSDTQYF
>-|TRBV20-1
CSAETGYEQYF
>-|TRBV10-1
CASSERRDHSDEQYF
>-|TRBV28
CASSLTQLAGLYNEQFF
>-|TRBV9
CASSVDPFGGLGAGANVLTF
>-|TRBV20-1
CGTKNTGELFF
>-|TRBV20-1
CGGAGETQYF
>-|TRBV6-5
CASSYSMSGGAETQYF
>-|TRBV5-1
CASSLAGGPQNEQFF